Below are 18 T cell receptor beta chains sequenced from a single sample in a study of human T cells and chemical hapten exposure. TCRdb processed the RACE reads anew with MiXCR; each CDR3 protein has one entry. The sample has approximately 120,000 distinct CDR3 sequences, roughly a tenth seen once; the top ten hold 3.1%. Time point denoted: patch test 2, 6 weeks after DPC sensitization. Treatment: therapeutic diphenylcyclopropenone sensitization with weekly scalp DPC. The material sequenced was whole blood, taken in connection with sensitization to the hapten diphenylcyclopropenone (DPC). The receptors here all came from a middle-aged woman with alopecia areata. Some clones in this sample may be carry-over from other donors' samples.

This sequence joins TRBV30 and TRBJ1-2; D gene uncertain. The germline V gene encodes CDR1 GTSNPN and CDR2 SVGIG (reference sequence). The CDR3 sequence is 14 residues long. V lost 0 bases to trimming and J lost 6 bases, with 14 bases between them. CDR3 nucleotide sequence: TGTGCCTGGAGTGTACTTTACTCTGGAAATGGCTACACCTTC. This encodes CAWSVLYSGNGYTF.

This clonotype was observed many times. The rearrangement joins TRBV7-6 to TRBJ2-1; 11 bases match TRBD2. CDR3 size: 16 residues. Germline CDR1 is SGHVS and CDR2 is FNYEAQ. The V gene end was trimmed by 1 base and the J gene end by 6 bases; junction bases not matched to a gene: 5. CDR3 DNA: TGTGCCAGCAGCTTAGAGTCTAGCGGGGGGTCCAATGAGCAGTTCTTC. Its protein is CASSLESSGGSNEQFF.

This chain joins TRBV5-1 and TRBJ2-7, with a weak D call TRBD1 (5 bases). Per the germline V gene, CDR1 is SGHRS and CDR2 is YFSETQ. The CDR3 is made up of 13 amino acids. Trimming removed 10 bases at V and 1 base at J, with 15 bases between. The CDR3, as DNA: TGCGCCTGCCGCCGCCAGGGATCCTACGAGCAGTACTTC. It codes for CACRRQGSYEQYF.

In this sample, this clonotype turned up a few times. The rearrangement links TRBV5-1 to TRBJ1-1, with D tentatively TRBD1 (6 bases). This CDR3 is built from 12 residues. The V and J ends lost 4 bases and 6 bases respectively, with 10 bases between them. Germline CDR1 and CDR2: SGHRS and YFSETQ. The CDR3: CASSTQGSEAFF. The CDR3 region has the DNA TGCGCCAGCAGCACACAGGGTTCTGAAGCTTTCTTT.

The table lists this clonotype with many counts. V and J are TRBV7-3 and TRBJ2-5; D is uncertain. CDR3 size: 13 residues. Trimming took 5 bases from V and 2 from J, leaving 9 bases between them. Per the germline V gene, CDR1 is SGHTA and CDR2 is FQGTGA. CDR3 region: CASSPQGQETQYF. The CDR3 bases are TGTGCCAGCAGCCCACAAGGGCAAGAGACCCAGTACTTC. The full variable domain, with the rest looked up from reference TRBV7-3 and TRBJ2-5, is GAGVSQTPSNKVTEKGKYVELRCDPISGHTALYWYRQSLGQGPEFLIYFQGTGAADDSGLPNDRFFAVRPEGSVSTLKIQRTERGDSAVYLCASSPQGQETQYFGPGTRLLVL.

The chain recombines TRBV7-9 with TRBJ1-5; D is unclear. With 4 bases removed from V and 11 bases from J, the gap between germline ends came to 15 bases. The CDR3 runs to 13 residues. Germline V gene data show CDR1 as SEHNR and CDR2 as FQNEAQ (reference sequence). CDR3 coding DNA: TGTGCCAGCAGCTCGGACCCTCCAGAGGCCCAGCATTTT. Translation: CASSSDPPEAQHF.

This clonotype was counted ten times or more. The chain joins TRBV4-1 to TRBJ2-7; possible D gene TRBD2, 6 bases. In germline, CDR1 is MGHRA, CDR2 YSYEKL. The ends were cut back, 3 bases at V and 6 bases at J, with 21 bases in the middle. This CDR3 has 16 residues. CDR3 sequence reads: CASSHKDPGVYSEQYF. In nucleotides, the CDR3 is TGCGCCAGCAGCCATAAGGACCCGGGGGTTTACTCCGAGCAGTACTTC.

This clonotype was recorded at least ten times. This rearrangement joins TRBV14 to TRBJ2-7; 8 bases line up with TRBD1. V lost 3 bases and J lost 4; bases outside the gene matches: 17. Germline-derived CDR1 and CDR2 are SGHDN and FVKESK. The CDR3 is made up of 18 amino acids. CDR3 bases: TGTGCCAGCAGCCAGGGCACAGGGGGAACACCCCCCTCGTACGAGCAGTACTTC. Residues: CASSQGTGGTPPSYEQYF.

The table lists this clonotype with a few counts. DNA of the CDR3: TGTGCCAGCTCACCAAGTGAAGGTAATCAGCCCCAGCATTTT. This codes for CASSPSEGNQPQHF. The V call is TRBV18, the J call TRBJ1-5, with D unclear. Trimming removed 2 bases at V and 4 bases at J, with 9 bases between. CDR1 is KGHSH and CDR2 is LQKENI in the germline V gene. This CDR3 region has 14 residues.

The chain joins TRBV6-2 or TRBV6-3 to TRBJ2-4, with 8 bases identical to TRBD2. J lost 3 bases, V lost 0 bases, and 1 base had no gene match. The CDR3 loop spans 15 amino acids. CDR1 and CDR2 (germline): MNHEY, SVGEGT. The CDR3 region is CASSYSRGGKNIQYF. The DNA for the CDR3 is TGTGCCAGCAGTTACTCTCGGGGGGGCAAAAACATTCAGTACTTC.

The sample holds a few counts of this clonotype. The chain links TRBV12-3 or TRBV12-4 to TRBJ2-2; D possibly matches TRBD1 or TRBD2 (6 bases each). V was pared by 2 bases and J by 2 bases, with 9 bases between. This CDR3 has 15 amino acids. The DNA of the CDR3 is TGTGCCAGCAGTTTATCCGGGGGCAACACCGGGGAGCTGTTTTTT. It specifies CASSLSGGNTGELFF.

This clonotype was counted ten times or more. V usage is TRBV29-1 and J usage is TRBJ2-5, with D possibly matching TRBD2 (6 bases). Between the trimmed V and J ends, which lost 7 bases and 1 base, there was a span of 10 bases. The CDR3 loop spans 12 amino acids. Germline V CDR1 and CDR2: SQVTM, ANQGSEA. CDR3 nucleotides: TGCAGCGGCAGCGGGCCCCAAGAGACCCAGTACTTC. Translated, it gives CSGSGPQETQYF.

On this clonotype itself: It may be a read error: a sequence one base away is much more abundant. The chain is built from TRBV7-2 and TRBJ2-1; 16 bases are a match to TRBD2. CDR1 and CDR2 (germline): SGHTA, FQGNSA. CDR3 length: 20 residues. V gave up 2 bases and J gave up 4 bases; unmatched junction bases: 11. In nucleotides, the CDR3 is TGTGCCAGCAGCTTAAGAGCTGGGACTAGCGGGAGGGCCCGGTACAATGAGCAGTTCTTC. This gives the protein CASSLRAGTSGRARYNEQFF.

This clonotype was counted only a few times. CDR3 DNA: TGTGCCAGCAGCTTAGAAGCCTTCTACGAGCAGTACTTC. Translating gives CASSLEAFYEQYF. The chain uses TRBV7-2 and TRBJ2-7, with D uncertain. V was shortened by 1 base and J by 3 bases, with 7 bases between the two germline ends. CDR3 length equals 13 residues. Germline CDR1 SGHTA, CDR2 FQGNSA.

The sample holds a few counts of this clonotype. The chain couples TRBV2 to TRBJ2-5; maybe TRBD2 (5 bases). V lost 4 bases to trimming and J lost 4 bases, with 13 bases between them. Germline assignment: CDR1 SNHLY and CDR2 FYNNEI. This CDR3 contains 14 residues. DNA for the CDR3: TGTGCCAGCAGTGTTCCGGACTGGGGAGAGACCCAGTACTTC. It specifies CASSVPDWGETQYF.

CDR3 protein: CSARESWGRANTGELFF. The CDR3 coding sequence is TGCAGTGCTAGAGAGAGTTGGGGGAGGGCGAACACCGGGGAGCTGTTTTTT. The chain carries TRBV20-1 and TRBJ2-2; 7 bases are shared with TRBD2. The J segment lost 0 bases and the V segment lost 0 bases, leaving 7 bases of the junction unmatched. The V gene's germline CDR1 is DFQATT and CDR2 SNEGSKA (reference sequence). This CDR3 region has 17 residues.

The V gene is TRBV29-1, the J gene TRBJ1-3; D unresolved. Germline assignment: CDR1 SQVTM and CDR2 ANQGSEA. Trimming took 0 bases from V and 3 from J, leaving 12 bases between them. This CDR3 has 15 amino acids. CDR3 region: CSVEDQGISGNTIYF. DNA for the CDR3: TGCAGCGTTGAAGACCAAGGGATAAGTGGAAACACCATATATTTT.

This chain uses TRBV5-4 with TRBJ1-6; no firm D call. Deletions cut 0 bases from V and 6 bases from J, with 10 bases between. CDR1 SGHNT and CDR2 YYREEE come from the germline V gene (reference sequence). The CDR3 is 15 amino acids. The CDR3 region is CASSLGTATNSPLHF. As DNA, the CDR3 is TGTGCCAGCAGCTTGGGTACGGCAACTAATTCACCCCTCCACTTT. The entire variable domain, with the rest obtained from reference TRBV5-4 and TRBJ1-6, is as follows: ETGVTQSPTHLIKTRGQQVTLRCSSQSGHNTVSWYQQALGQGPQFIFQYYREEENGRGNFPPRFSGLQFPNYSSELNVNALELDDSALYLCASSLGTATNSPLHFGNGTRLTVT.